This entry lists 25 T cell receptor beta chains sequenced from one sample in a study of T-cell reconstitution after alpha-beta-depleted transplantation in children. Unique molecular identifiers featured in how the TCRbeta library was prepared. TCRdb redid the calling of the PCR reads with MiXCR, one entry per CDR3 protein. This repertoire shows some 600,000 distinct CDR3 sequences, 16% found once; its top ten account for around 0.96%. The starting material was PBMCs from the stem cell graft donor, obtained from the stem cell graft. These receptors originate from a human donor who donated a stem cell graft to a child with acute myeloid leukemia.

The chain recombines TRBV12-3 or TRBV12-4 with TRBJ2-3, with 11 bases that match TRBD2. J was trimmed by 4 bases and V by 5 bases; bases with no gene match: 8. The CDR3 is 16 amino acids. This chain's CDR3 is CASSPTTSGGADTQYF. Written as DNA, the CDR3 is TGTGCCAGCAGTCCGACTACTAGCGGGGGTGCAGATACGCAGTATTTT.

This clonotype was counted ten times or more. The J gene is TRBJ1-2, the V gene TRBV12-3 or TRBV12-4; D gene ambiguous. Trimming cost V 2 bases and J 6 bases, with 16 bases left between them. This CDR3 is 15 amino acids long. The CDR3 DNA reads TGTGCCAGCAGTTTAAGGTCACGGGAGGTACATGGCTACACCTTC. Translating gives CASSLRSREVHGYTF.

This clonotype was seen many times. The rearrangement uses TRBV13 and TRBJ2-7; possibly TRBD1 for D (6 bases). This CDR3 contains 14 residues. V was pared by 3 bases and J by 5 bases, with 14 bases between. Germline loops: CDR1 PRHDT, CDR2 FYEKMQ (reference sequence). The CDR3 here is CASSFTNRAHEQYV. The CDR3 DNA reads TGTGCCAGCAGCTTTACCAACAGGGCCCACGAGCAGTACGTC.

This clonotype was seen at least ten times. The chain has TRBV20-1 and TRBJ2-7, with 11 nucleotides matching TRBD1. Germline CDR1 and CDR2: DFQATT and SNEGSKA (reference sequence). The V gene end was trimmed by 4 bases and the J gene end by 7 bases; junction bases not matched to a gene: 9. The CDR3 is 14 amino acids. For the CDR3, the DNA is TGCAGTGCTATCCCTGGACAGGGGGCGAGGGAGCAGTACTTC. Amino acids: CSAIPGQGAREQYF.

The chain has TRBV5-1 and TRBJ2-1, with D possibly being TRBD2 (5 bases). Germline V CDR1 and CDR2: SGHRS, YFSETQ. This CDR3 region has 16 residues. V lost 0 bases, J lost 6 bases, and 16 bases lay in between. The CDR3 DNA sequence: TGCGCCAGCAGCTTGGCTCGGTCGGGGTACGGCAATGAGCAGTTCTTC. Its protein product is CASSLARSGYGNEQFF.

There are a few counts of this clonotype. This chain's CDR3 is CASSDNWGSNQPQHF. CDR3 DNA: TGTGCCAGCAGCGATAATTGGGGGAGCAATCAGCCCCAGCATTTT. The genes are TRBV11-2 and TRBJ1-5, with D maybe TRBD1 (5 bases). The germline V gene has CDR1 SGHAT and CDR2 FQNNGV. The CDR3 contains 15 residues. V was trimmed by 5 bases and J by 1 base, leaving 12 bases between them. Combining the CDR3 with reference TRBV11-2 and TRBJ1-5 gives the whole variable domain EAGVAQSPRYKIIEKRQSVAFWCNPISGHATLYWYQQILGQGPKLLIQFQNNGVVDDSQLPKDRFSAERLKGVDSTLKIQPAKLEDSAVYLCASSDNWGSNQPQHFGDGTRLSIL.

The chain couples TRBV7-9 to TRBJ2-5; 8 bases are a match to TRBD1. The CDR3 loop spans 15 amino acids. The germline CDR1 and CDR2 sequences are SEHNR and FQNEAQ (reference sequence). The ends lost 3 bases at V and 2 bases at J; junction bases unmatched: 5. The CDR3 sequence: CASSLWGTGQETQYF. For the CDR3, the DNA is TGTGCCAGCAGCTTGTGGGGGACAGGTCAAGAGACCCAGTACTTC.

A note on this clonotype: The germline gene is not matched at one end of the junction; a read error may be the cause. The chain has TRBV11-2 and TRBJ1-1, with D uncertain. The germline gives CDR1 SGHAT, CDR2 FQNNGV. This CDR3 comprises 18 residues. The CDR3 sequence: CASSLVNYISAGNIEAFF. The CDR3 DNA is TGTGCCAGCAGCTTAGTCAACTATATCAGCGCGGGGAACATTGAAGCTTTCTTT. Based on the CDR3 plus reference TRBV11-2 and TRBJ1-1, the full variable domain is EAGVAQSPRYKIIEKRQSVAFWCNPISGHATLYWYQQILGQGPKLLIQFQNNGVVDDSQLPKDRFSAERLKGVDSTLKIQPAKLEDSAVYLCASSLVNYISAGNIEAFFGQGTRLTVV.

This clonotype has a count of ten or more. The chain has TRBV10-3 and TRBJ2-1; no clear D gene. This CDR3 comprises 12 residues. The V and J ends lost 4 bases and 5 bases respectively, with 6 bases between them. CDR1 ENHRY and CDR2 SYGVKD come from the germline V gene. CDR3 sequence reads: CAISGTDNEQFF. DNA of the CDR3: TGTGCCATCAGTGGGACGGACAATGAGCAGTTCTTC.

This clonotype was counted only a few times. The chain has TRBV7-9 and TRBJ1-4; D not resolved. Germline V gene data show CDR1 as SEHNR and CDR2 as FQNEAQ (reference sequence). This CDR3 spans 17 amino acids. V lost 1 base and J lost 3, with 15 bases in between. Here the CDR3 DNA reads TGTGCCAGCAGCTTAGAGGAGACCTTTAAGGCTAATGAAAAACTGTTTTTT. This gives the protein CASSLEETFKANEKLFF.

The CDR3 here is CSAGQNPGNEQYF. CDR3 bases: TGCAGTGCTGGTCAGAACCCTGGAAACGAGCAGTACTTC. V and J are TRBV20-1 and TRBJ2-7; D is undetermined. The ends were cut back, 5 bases at V and 5 bases at J, with 16 bases in the middle. The CDR3 runs to 13 residues. Germline V CDR1 and CDR2: DFQATT, SNEGSKA (reference sequence).

This clonotype was picked up many times. This sequence joins TRBV4-3 and TRBJ2-7, with D unresolved. Germline V gene lookup returns CDR1 LGHNA and CDR2 YSLEER. This CDR3 is 12 amino acids long. Trimming took 0 bases from V and 7 from J, leaving 7 bases between them. Here the CDR3 DNA reads TGCGCCAGCAGCCAAGATTATCAGGAGCAGTACTTC. Residues: CASSQDYQEQYF.

This clonotype was counted between two and nine times. The gene calls are TRBV4-1 and TRBJ2-1; D might be TRBD1 (5 bases). Per the germline V gene, CDR1 is MGHRA and CDR2 is YSYEKL. This CDR3 is built from 14 residues. V lost 3 bases and J lost 6, with 12 bases in between. Written as DNA, the CDR3 is TGCGCCAGCAGCCAGTCGCAGGGATCCAATGAGCAGTTCTTC. It specifies CASSQSQGSNEQFF.

This clonotype was counted ten times or more. DNA of the CDR3: TGCGCCAGCAGCCAAGAGGGCAGGGGATCCGGCTACACCTTC. Its translation: CASSQEGRGSGYTF. V is TRBV4-3 and J is TRBJ1-2; possibly TRBD1 for D (6 bases). Trimming stripped 0 bases from V and 8 bases from J, with 13 bases between. Germline V CDR1 and CDR2: LGHNA, YSLEER. This CDR3 contains 14 residues.

The chain couples TRBV11-3 to TRBJ1-1; weak D call: TRBD1 (5 bases). The CDR3 loop spans 12 amino acids. Trimming stripped 8 bases from V and 6 bases from J, with 13 bases between. Germline lookup yields CDR1 SGHNT and CDR2 YENEEA. In DNA form, the CDR3 reads TGTGCCAGCCTTGGTGGGGGGGCTGAAGCTTTCTTT. Translation: CASLGGGAEAFF.

This clonotype has just a few counts. The J gene is TRBJ2-1, the V gene TRBV28; possibly TRBD1 or TRBD2 for D (5 bases each). The germline V gene has CDR1 MDHEN and CDR2 SYDVKM. CDR3 length: 14 amino acids. Between the trimmed V and J ends, which lost 2 bases and 6 bases, there was a span of 11 bases. CDR3 bases: TGTGCCAGCAGTTTAGATTACGGGACCAATGAGCAGTTCTTC. It codes for CASSLDYGTNEQFF.

This clonotype was seen repeatedly, ten times or more. The chain is built from TRBV12-3 or TRBV12-4 and TRBJ2-7, with TRBD2 identical over 7 bases. The CDR3 covers 13 residues. V dropped 4 bases and J dropped 6; count of bases not matched to a gene: 6. The CDR3 loop is CASSWGGGSEQYV. CDR3 nucleotide sequence: TGTGCCAGCAGTTGGGGGGGAGGATCCGAGCAGTACGTC.

This chain uses TRBV12-2 with TRBJ1-3; the table names TRBD1, a call not compared with the DNA. TRBV12-2 is recorded as a pseudogene. The CDR3 extends over 13 amino acids. DNA for the CDR3: TGTGCAAGTCTCCAGGGGGAAGGAAACACCATATATTTT. Translated, it gives CASLQGEGNTIYF.

The rearrangement uses TRBV7-6 and TRBJ2-1; 11 nucleotides line up with TRBD2. The trim removed 2 bases at V and 4 bases at J, leaving 4 bases unmatched. CDR1 and CDR2 (germline): SGHVS, FNYEAQ. The CDR3 sequence is 16 residues long. CDR3 protein: CASSLISGGAYNEQFF. Written as DNA, the CDR3 is TGTGCCAGCAGCTTAATTAGCGGGGGGGCGTACAATGAGCAGTTCTTC.

V and J are TRBV4-1 and TRBJ2-5, with 14 bases fitting TRBD2. Germline CDR1 MGHRA, CDR2 YSYEKL. The ends lost 3 bases at V and 7 bases at J; junction bases unmatched: 10. CDR3 length equals 17 residues. Here the CDR3 DNA reads TGCGCCAGCAGCCACTCCGGGACTAGCGGGGGTAGCGGGACCCAGTACTTC. Its translation is CASSHSGTSGGSGTQYF.

This clonotype showed up many times. This chain connects TRBV29-1 to TRBJ2-2; 7 bases match TRBD1. V was pared by 4 bases and J by 5 bases, with 10 bases of the junction left unmatched. Germline loops: CDR1 SQVTM, CDR2 ANQGSEA. The CDR3 extends over 15 amino acids. The chain's CDR3 is CSVVGTGEGTGELFF. The CDR3 nucleotides read TGCAGCGTTGTCGGAACAGGGGAAGGGACCGGGGAGCTGTTTTTT.

In its sample, this clonotype was seen many times. The V and J genes are TRBV7-9 and TRBJ2-3; D remains unclear. V was clipped by 4 bases and J by 1 base, with 9 bases between them. Germline-derived CDR1 and CDR2 are SEHNR and FQNEAQ (reference sequence). The CDR3 has 14 amino acids. CDR3 nucleotides: TGTGCCAGCAGCTCGGCCGGACGCACAGATACGCAGTATTTT. This gives the protein CASSSAGRTDTQYF.

This clonotype was seen at least ten times. The genes are TRBV20-1 and TRBJ2-2, with D perhaps matching TRBD1 (7 bases). Trimming pared 3 bases from V and 1 base from J, leaving 12 bases between. The CDR3 is 15 amino acids. Germline CDR1 reads DFQATT; CDR2 reads SNEGSKA (reference sequence). Here the CDR3 DNA reads TGCAGTGCTAGGAGACAGGGAGGGAACACCGGGGAGCTGTTTTTT. Protein product: CSARRQGGNTGELFF.

This clonotype was seen many times. This chain joins TRBV12-3 or TRBV12-4 and TRBJ2-4, with 8 positions matching TRBD2. This CDR3 is 17 amino acids long. With V trimmed by 3 bases and J by 0 bases, 7 bases remained unmatched. The CDR3 region has the DNA TGTGCCAGCAGTTTTGAGGCGGGGGGCGCAGCCAAAAACATTCAGTACTTC. This codes for CASSFEAGGAAKNIQYF.

The gene calls are TRBV4-1 and TRBJ1-6; no reliable D call. The CDR3 sequence is 17 residues long. Germline V CDR1 and CDR2: MGHRA, YSYEKL. Between the trimmed V and J ends, which lost 0 bases and 6 bases, there was a span of 15 bases. Here the CDR3 DNA reads TGCGCCAGCAGCCAAGACCATGGCTACTTCGCTAATTCACCCCTCCACTTT. Translated, it gives CASSQDHGYFANSPLHF.